A single sample gave rise to the 27 T cell receptor beta chains below, sequenced in a study of blood T cell repertoires in COVID-19. Here immunoSEQ multiplex PCR was the method, and the copy in TCRdb shows in-frame clones only, minus some. This repertoire shows fewer than 350,000 clones, approximately 91% found once; its top ten account for 9.4%. The sample consisted of peripheral blood. The receptors shown here come from a man aged 18 to 29 with active or convalescent COVID-19.

The chain links TRBV10-3 to TRBJ2-7, with 9 bases matching TRBD1. Germline CDR1 ENHRY, CDR2 SYGVKD. The CDR3 contains 14 residues. J gave up 1 base and V 6 bases, and 4 bases lay outside the gene matches. The CDR3 sequence is CAIRAGQGSYEQYF. In DNA, the CDR3 is TGTGCCATCAGGGCGGGACAGGGATCCTACGAGCAGTACTTC.

The CDR3: CASSKGQDTSTDTQYF. The CDR3 nucleotides are TGTGCCAGCAGCAAAGGGCAGGACACTAGCACAGATACGCAGTATTTT. The V and J genes are TRBV21-1 and TRBJ2-3; no DNA check was done on the table's D call, TRBD1. TRBV21-1 is marked as a pseudogene. The CDR3 has 16 amino acids.

This rearrangement joins TRBV5-4 to TRBJ1-4, with D possibly being TRBD1 (5 bases). CDR1 and CDR2 (germline): SGHNT, YYREEE (reference sequence). Between the trimmed V and J ends, which lost 4 bases and 0 bases, there was a span of 7 bases. There are 14 residues in the CDR3. The CDR3 sequence is CASSDSATNEKLFF. Written as DNA, the CDR3 is TGTGCCAGCAGCGACAGCGCAACTAATGAAAAACTGTTTTTT.

The V call is TRBV5-1, the J call TRBJ1-4, with D possibly being TRBD1 (6 bases). The V gene lost 3 bases and the J gene lost 7 bases, with 16 bases spanning the gap. The CDR3 is made up of 15 amino acids. Germline CDR1 is SGHRS and CDR2 is YFSETQ. This chain's CDR3 is CASSSTTGLLEKLFF. The CDR3 DNA reads as TGCGCCAGCAGCTCCACAACAGGGCTCCTTGAAAAACTGTTTTTT.

Here the CDR3 DNA reads TGTGCCAGCAGCTCGTATATGGGACACGCGAACACTGAAGCTTTCTTT. This sequence encodes CASSSYMGHANTEAFF. This chain connects TRBV5-8 to TRBJ1-1; D possibly corresponds to TRBD1 (6 bases). The V gene's germline CDR1 is SGHTS and CDR2 YDEGEE. This CDR3 contains 16 residues. V gave up 3 bases and J gave up 1 base, with 16 bases separating them.

The chain employs TRBV7-9 and TRBJ2-3; 9 bases are shared with TRBD2. This CDR3 is 18 amino acids long. J gave up 4 bases and V 5 bases, and 16 bases lay outside the gene matches. Germline V gene data show CDR1 as SEHNR and CDR2 as FQNEAQ (reference sequence). The CDR3 DNA sequence: TGTGCCAGCAGCCCCAAACCTCCGCTAGCGGGGATTTCAGATACGCAGTATTTT. It yields the protein CASSPKPPLAGISDTQYF.

The gene calls are TRBV9 and TRBJ2-3, with a possible D match to TRBD2 (7 bases). Per the germline V gene, CDR1 is SGDLS and CDR2 is YYNGEE. This CDR3 is 12 amino acids long. V dropped 6 bases and J dropped 8 bases, with 13 bases sitting between them. DNA of the CDR3: TGTGCCAGCAATAAGGGGGAGGGTACGCAGTATTTT. Its protein product is CASNKGEGTQYF.

The chain links TRBV2 to TRBJ1-2; D may be TRBD1 (5 bases). Germline CDR1 reads SNHLY; CDR2 reads FYNNEI. The V end was cut by 2 bases, the J end by 2 bases, with 12 bases between. This CDR3 region has 15 residues. The CDR3 DNA is TGTGCCAGCAGTGAAAGCTTTAACAGGAACTATGGCTACACCTTC. Encoded protein: CASSESFNRNYGYTF.

V and J are TRBV7-2 and TRBJ2-7; a weak D match, TRBD1 (6 bases). Germline assignment: CDR1 SGHTA and CDR2 FQGNSA. The CDR3 is made up of 13 amino acids. V was trimmed by 5 bases and J by 3 bases, leaving 11 bases between them. This chain's CDR3 is CASSPLTGYEQYF. Here the CDR3 DNA reads TGTGCCAGCAGCCCCCTGACAGGCTACGAGCAGTACTTC.

The chain is built from TRBV6-1 and TRBJ2-7; 10 positions match TRBD2. This CDR3 is 16 amino acids long. V lost 4 bases and J lost 2; bases outside the gene matches: 8. CDR1 is MNHNS and CDR2 is SASEGT in the germline V gene. CDR3 residues: CASSAKRGGRAYEQYF. For the CDR3, the DNA is TGTGCCAGCAGTGCCAAGCGGGGGGGCCGCGCCTACGAGCAGTACTTC.

The chain joins TRBV19 to TRBJ1-1; 9 bases are a match to TRBD1. The length of the CDR3 is 19 residues. CDR1 and CDR2 from the germline V gene are LNHDA and SQIVND (reference sequence). V shed 6 bases and J 2 bases; nucleotides not matched to a gene: 19. CDR3 region: CASSEGTGLWPPQNTEAFF. The CDR3 bases are TGTGCCAGTAGCGAGGGGACAGGGCTTTGGCCCCCGCAAAACACTGAAGCTTTCTTT.

The CDR3 nucleotides read TGTGCCAGCAGCGTCGGACTGGCTAGCACAGATACGCAGTATTTT. This encodes CASSVGLASTDTQYF. The chain recombines TRBV9 with TRBJ2-3, with D maybe TRBD2 (5 bases). Germline CDR1 is SGDLS and CDR2 is YYNGEE. Trimming left V 2 bases short and J 0 bases short, with 10 bases between. The CDR3 totals 15 residues.

The chain uses TRBV19 and TRBJ1-1; 8 bases are shared with TRBD1. The CDR3 is made up of 15 amino acids. V was clipped by 4 bases and J by 7 bases; unmatched bases: 11. CDR1 is LNHDA, CDR2 SQIVND, per germline (reference sequence). CDR3 DNA: TGTGCCAGTAGTACTCAGGGGGCGTCTTTTGATGAAGCTTTCTTT. It yields the protein CASSTQGASFDEAFF. Together with reference TRBV19 and TRBJ1-1, the CDR3 gives the full variable domain: DGGITQSPKYLFRKEGQNVTLSCEQNLNHDAMYWYRQDPGQGLRLIYYSQIVNDFQKGDIAEGYSVSREKKESFPLTVTSAQKNPTAFYLCASSTQGASFDEAFFGQGTRLTVV.

This clone was recorded a few times. V gene TRBV20-1 combines with J gene TRBJ1-5; 8 nucleotides line up with TRBD1. The germline V gene has CDR1 DFQATT and CDR2 SNEGSKA (reference sequence). The trim removed 3 bases at V and 7 bases at J, leaving 11 bases unmatched. CDR3 length: 15 amino acids. This CDR3 reads CSASPDRGLQQPQHF. Written as DNA, the CDR3 is TGCAGTGCTAGTCCTGACAGGGGCCTGCAGCAGCCCCAGCATTTT.

The genes are TRBV5-4 and TRBJ2-2; 8 nucleotides line up with TRBD2. V was clipped by 4 bases and J by 7 bases; unmatched bases: 3. This CDR3 has 13 amino acids. CDR1 is SGHNT, CDR2 YYREEE, per germline (reference sequence). The DNA of the CDR3 is TGTGCCAGCAGCAAGACTAGCGACGGGGAGCTGTTTTTT. Translated: CASSKTSDGELFF.

The CDR3 loop is CAISGSDEQFF. The CDR3 bases are TGTGCCATTAGCGGTTCGGATGAGCAGTTCTTC. This rearrangement joins TRBV10-3 to TRBJ2-1, with D possibly TRBD2 on 6 matching bases. The CDR3 loop spans 11 amino acids. From germline, CDR1 is ENHRY and CDR2 SYGVKD. Trimming took 9 bases from V and 8 from J, leaving 11 bases between them.

The rearrangement joins TRBV7-7 to TRBJ2-3; 9 nucleotides match TRBD2. V lost 5 bases to trimming and J lost 0 bases; unmatched junction nucleotides: 3. The CDR3 is 15 residues long. Germline loops: CDR1 SSHAT, CDR2 FNYEAQ (reference sequence). The CDR3, as DNA: TGTGCCAGCAGCCAGACTAGCGGTAGCACAGATACGCAGTATTTT. It encodes CASSQTSGSTDTQYF.

V gene TRBV2 combines with J gene TRBJ1-2, with 8 positions matching TRBD1. V dropped 10 bases and J dropped 8; count of bases not matched to a gene: 12. This CDR3 has 13 amino acids. From germline, CDR1 is SNHLY and CDR2 FYNNEI. CDR3 DNA sequence: TGTGCCACCTCCCCTCAGGGGGCGTGGGGCTACACCTTC. Protein sequence: CATSPQGAWGYTF.

This sequence joins TRBV2 and TRBJ2-3; D may be TRBD1 (7 bases). The V gene lost 6 bases and the J gene lost 3 bases, with 28 bases spanning the gap. Germline loops: CDR1 SNHLY, CDR2 FYNNEI. The CDR3 is 19 amino acids. The CDR3 DNA reads as TGTGCCAGCAGGACCCGCCCGTGGGCAGGGGGGTATTGGACAGATACGCAGTATTTT. It translates to CASRTRPWAGGYWTDTQYF.

This chain connects TRBV7-9 to TRBJ2-3; TRBD1 matches 8 bases. V gave up 5 bases and J gave up 5 bases; unmatched junction bases: 12. CDR3 length: 16 amino acids. CDR1 is SEHNR, CDR2 FQNEAQ, per germline (reference sequence). The CDR3 here is CASSPRTGTSVDTQYF. CDR3 nucleotide sequence: TGTGCCAGCAGCCCCCGGACAGGGACGAGTGTAGATACGCAGTATTTT.

Concerning this clone: This CDR3 is also generated by other DNA sequences in the sample. The chain is built from TRBV4-1 and TRBJ2-1; 8 bases map to TRBD1. The V segment lost 0 bases and the J segment 2 bases; nucleotides outside the gene matches: 0. Germline V CDR1 and CDR2: MGHRA, YSYEKL. The CDR3 has 15 residues. The CDR3 bases are TGCGCCAGCAGCCAAGACAGGGGGCCCTACAATGAGCAGTTCTTC. This codes for CASSQDRGPYNEQFF.

The J gene is TRBJ1-4, the V gene TRBV15, with no clear D. V was trimmed by 0 bases and J by 8 bases, leaving 13 bases between them. This CDR3 has 15 amino acids. From germline, CDR1 is LNHNV and CDR2 YYDKDF (reference sequence). CDR3 in DNA: TGTGCCACCAGCAGAGAGAGAGGGTTTCAGGAAAAACTGTTTTTT. This translates into CATSRERGFQEKLFF.

The chain links TRBV13 to TRBJ2-3; D not certain. The CDR3 consists of 16 residues. The V end lost 0 bases, the J end lost 2 bases, and 12 bases lay between the germline ends. The germline V gene has CDR1 PRHDT and CDR2 FYEKMQ (reference sequence). The CDR3 protein is CASSLGVEVDTDTQYF. CDR3 nucleotide sequence: TGTGCCAGCAGCTTAGGCGTAGAAGTCGACACAGATACGCAGTATTTT. Supplemented by reference TRBV13 and TRBJ2-3, the full variable domain reads AAGVIQSPRHLIKEKRETATLKCYPIPRHDTVYWYQQGPGQDPQFLISFYEKMQSDKGSIPDRFSAQQFSDYHSELNMSSLELGDSALYFCASSLGVEVDTDTQYFGPGTRLTVL.

V is TRBV12-5 and J is TRBJ1-5; tentative D call: TRBD1 (6 bases). Germline V gene data show CDR1 as LGHNT and CDR2 as FRNRAP. The CDR3 covers 17 residues. V lost 4 bases and J lost 5, with 21 bases in between. CDR3 DNA sequence: TGTGCTAGTGGTTCCGCAGGGGAGGGTCCTTCCTATCAGCCCCAGCATTTT. Translation gives CASGSAGEGPSYQPQHF. Full variable domain (outside the CDR3, taken from reference TRBV12-5 and TRBJ1-5): DARVTQTPRHKVTEMGQEVTMRCQPILGHNTVFWYRQTMMQGLELLAYFRNRAPLDDSGMPKDRFSAEMPDATLATLKIQPSEPRDSAVYFCASGSAGEGPSYQPQHFGDGTRLSIL.

This chain uses TRBV3-1 (or the pseudogene TRBV3-2) with TRBJ2-1; TRBD2 agrees at 7 bases. This CDR3 is built from 16 residues. Germline CDR1 and CDR2: LGHDT and YNNKEL (reference sequence). With V trimmed by 0 bases and J by 7 bases, 9 bases remained unmatched. In DNA, the CDR3 is TGTGCCAGCAGCCAAGATCTACACGGGGGGAGGAATGAGCAGTTCTTC. Amino acids: CASSQDLHGGRNEQFF.

This clone was found a few times. The rearrangement uses TRBV9 and TRBJ1-6; D is possibly TRBD1 (6 bases). Germline CDR1 and CDR2: SGDLS and YYNGEE. Trimming removed 2 bases from V and 6 bases from J, with 12 bases in between. The CDR3 has 15 amino acids. The CDR3 reads CASSVSRDINSPLHF. CDR3 DNA sequence: TGTGCCAGCAGCGTGAGCCGGGACATTAATTCACCCCTCCACTTT.

The sample holds one count of this clone. A read error may account for a junction end that differs from germline. V is TRBV5-1 and J is TRBJ1-1, with no clear D. The CDR3 extends over 15 amino acids. From germline, CDR1 is SGHRS and CDR2 YFSETQ. The CDR3 protein is CASSLAAGLNPEAFF. Here the CDR3 DNA reads TGCGCCAGCAGCTTGGCCGCAGGTTTGAACCCTGAAGCTTTCTTT.